This T cell receptor beta chain was obtained from a study of T cells in Graves' hyperthyroidism and ophthalmopathy. There were TCR beta CDR3 regions amplified from RNA transcripts. TCR CDR3 regions were first amplified by RT-PCR with HTBI primers. TCRdb redid the calling of the multiplex PCR reads with MiXCR, one entry per CDR3 protein. The data contain about 360,000 distinct CDR3 sequences, roughly 14% of them singletons. This clonotype was found many times. CDR3 length equals 13 residues. From germline, CDR1 is KGHDR and CDR2 SFDVKD. V was clipped by 7 bases and J by 4 bases; unmatched bases: 3. The receptor's source is a man aged 25-40 years with Graves' hyperthyroidism that later progressed to Graves' ophthalmopathy. Sequencing used blood. The chain carries TRBV24-1 and TRBJ1-5; 7 bases fit TRBD1. CDR3 nucleotides: TGTGCCACCAGCCCACAGGGGAATCAGCCCCAGCATTTT. This codes for CATSPQGNQPQHF.